This TCR beta chain was identified in a study of shared clonotypes between healthy human individuals. Study at large: Three plates each covered CD4 naive and memory; CD8 naive two, CD8 memory one. Study conclusions and caveats: Despite large depth, rarefaction showed incomplete sorted-subset sequencing.

CDR3 size: 14 residues. Trimming shortened V by 1 base and J by 3 bases, and 9 bases separated the two germline ends. Germline V gene data show CDR1 as SGHVS and CDR2 as FQNEAQ. Libraries were prepared by immunoSEQ multiplex PCR; TCRdb keeps only in-frame clonotypes and omits some of them. Among approximately 1.5 million clones listed, 95% to 99% were seen once. The donors, all of them Caucasian adults, lived in Nashville, Tennessee. Note on this clone: Its cognate antigen is unknown.

The clonotype originates from a man younger than 40 in good health. V usage is TRBV7-8 and J usage is TRBJ1-1; D is unclear. The specimen was naive CD4+ T cells sorted from blood. Indicated subset: CD45RA+ positively selected. The CDR3 reads CASSLESGYTEAFF. DNA for the CDR3: TGTGCCAGCAGCTTAGAATCAGGCTACACTGAAGCTTTCTTT.